This T cell receptor beta chain was recovered during a study of CD8+ T cells in alopecia areata. For the study at large: Skin from roughly 6-13-month-old C3H/HeJ graft donors with spontaneous alopecia went to approximately 6-11-week-old female C3H/HeJ mice. General study findings and limits: With patients, TCR sharing proved less clear than in mice, a difference possibly related to HLA. Compared with normal scalp, lesional scalp had higher clonality and more expanded CD8+ clones. Sequencing of scalp tissue also captures the resident alphabeta T cells of normal skin.

This CDR3 is 15 amino acids long. CDR1 and CDR2 (germline): NSHNY, SYGAGN. The ends lost 3 bases at V and 0 bases at J; junction bases unmatched: 2. RNA was isolated and reverse transcribed to cDNA, the sequencing template. The protocol was immunoSEQ multiplex PCR, while the TCRdb copy is restricted to in-frame clones and leaves out a portion. The sample yields about 270,000 clones, without any singletons. Researchers sorted pooled cutaneous lymph node cells on the basis of CD4, CD8alpha, NKG2D, NKG2ACE and other markers. This clone has just a few counts. Antigen unknown. Mouse gene names and germline throughout. The CDR3 extends 4 residues past the end of the read, so its final part is completed from the germline J gene.

The clonotype comes from a C3H/HeJ mouse with alopecia areata. For this strain, the MHC haplotype corresponds to H2-k. V and J are TRBV13-1 and TRBJ2-4; 9 nucleotides line up with TRBD2. The sample comprised CD4+ T cells sorted from a lymph node. This chain's CDR3 is CASSVGLGSQNTLYF. CDR3 DNA (partial): TGTGCCAGCAGTGTGGGACTGGGTAGTCAAAAC.